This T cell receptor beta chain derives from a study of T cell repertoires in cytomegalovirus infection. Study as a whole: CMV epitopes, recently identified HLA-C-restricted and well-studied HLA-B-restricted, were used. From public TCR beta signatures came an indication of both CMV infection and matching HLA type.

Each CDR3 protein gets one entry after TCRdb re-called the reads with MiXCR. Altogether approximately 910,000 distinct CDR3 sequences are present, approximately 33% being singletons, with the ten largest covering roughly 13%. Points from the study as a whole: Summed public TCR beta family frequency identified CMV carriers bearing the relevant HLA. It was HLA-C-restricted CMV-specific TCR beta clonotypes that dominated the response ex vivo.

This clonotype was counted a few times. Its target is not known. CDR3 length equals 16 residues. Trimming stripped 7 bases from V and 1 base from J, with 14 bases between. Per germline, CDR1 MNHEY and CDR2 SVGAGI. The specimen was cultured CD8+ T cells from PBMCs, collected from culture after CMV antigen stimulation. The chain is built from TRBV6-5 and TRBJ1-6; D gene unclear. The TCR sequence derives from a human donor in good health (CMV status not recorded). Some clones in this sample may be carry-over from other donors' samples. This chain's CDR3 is CASTNGPQSYNSPLHF. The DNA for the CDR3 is TGTGCCAGCACCAACGGACCCCAGTCCTATAATTCACCCCTCCACTTT.